This T cell receptor (beta chain) derives from a study of early T cells in non-severe SARS-CoV-2 infection. The CDR3 consists of 13 residues. Germline CDR1 MNHEY, CDR2 SVGAGI. V lost 5 bases and J lost 3; bases outside the gene matches: 3. Using its own MiXCR run on the 5' RACE reads, TCRdb lists one record per CDR3 protein. This table holds 26,000 or so distinct CDR3 sequences, 4% to 5% found once. This clonotype has ten or more counts. The chain employs TRBV6-5 and TRBJ2-7; 8 nucleotides match TRBD2. Sequenced: whole blood. The clonotype was recovered from an adult who was a healthcare worker with PCR-confirmed SARS-CoV-2 infection or an uninfected control (not recorded which). The CDR3 region has the DNA TGTGCCAGCAGTCCTAGCGGGCGCTACGAGCAGTACTTC. It translates to CASSPSGRYEQYF.